This T cell receptor (beta chain) emerged from a study of blood T cells in healthy people across ages. Germline-derived CDR1 and CDR2 are MNHEY and SMNVEV (reference sequence). The CDR3 spans 13 residues. The V gene lost 6 bases and the J gene lost 3 bases, with 12 bases spanning the gap. A second PCR of roughly 7 to 11 cycles used a sample-barcoded 5' primer and a J-beta primer mix. Via MiXCR, TCRdb re-called the 5' RACE reads, giving one row per CDR3 protein. Of 850,000 to 1,300,000 distinct CDR3 sequences listed, 40% to 45% are singletons. Every donor contributed around 10 milliliters of peripheral blood by blood draw.

Sample: blood. The sequence came from a woman between 55 and 75 years old in good health. The chain employs TRBV27 and TRBJ2-7, with D possibly being TRBD1 or TRBD2 (5 bases each). DNA for the CDR3: TGTGCCAGCAGCGAGGGGTTATACTACGAGCAGTACTTC. As protein: CASSEGLYYEQYF.